A selection of T cell receptor beta chains follows, all from one sample in a study of response to subunit inactivated influenza vaccine. Via MiXCR, TCRdb re-called the RT-PCR reads, giving one row per CDR3 protein. The table has more than 400,000 distinct CDR3 sequences, approximately 11% seen once. Sequences were derived from PBMCs from blood, sampled roughly 46 days after vaccination. The receptors originated from a man aged 50-60 years who received an inactivated influenza vaccine. Both conserved end residues are part of each CDR3. Each record gives: clone size, D gene, CDR3 length, V gene, J gene, CDR3 DNA, CDR3 protein. D genes are given only for firm matches. Rows may omit the clone size; those that give it use once, few, many or a size class.

clone size: -
D gene: TRBD1
CDR3 length: 15
V gene: TRBV20-1
J gene: TRBJ2-1
CDR3 DNA: TGCAGTGCTAGCCCGACAGGGGGGCCCTACAGAGAGCAGTTCTTC
CDR3 protein: CSASPTGGPYREQFF

clone size: -
D gene: -
CDR3 length: 14
V gene: TRBV19
J gene: TRBJ1-2
CDR3 DNA: TGTGCCAGTCGACAGTTTGAGGATTCGGATGGCTACACCTTC
CDR3 protein: CASRQFEDSDGYTF

clone size: few
D gene: -
CDR3 length: 18
V gene: TRBV28
J gene: TRBJ2-1
CDR3 DNA: TGTGCCAGCAGTGGGGGCTGGGGTGTTGGGGGCCCGTACAATGAGCAGTTCTTC
CDR3 protein: CASSGGWGVGGPYNEQFF

clone size: many
D gene: TRBD2
CDR3 length: 16
V gene: TRBV20-1
J gene: TRBJ2-3
CDR3 DNA: TGCAGTGCTAGAGTGTCCAGCGGGAGGGCCGTAGATACGCAGTATTTT
CDR3 protein: CSARVSSGRAVDTQYF

clone size: -
D gene: TRBD2
CDR3 length: 17
V gene: TRBV4-2
J gene: TRBJ2-1
CDR3 DNA: TGTGCCAGCAGCCAAGATCCGAGCGGGGGCTCCTACAATGAGCAGTTCTTC
CDR3 protein: CASSQDPSGGSYNEQFF

clone size: many
D gene: -
CDR3 length: 12
V gene: TRBV4-2
J gene: TRBJ2-7
CDR3 DNA: TGTGCCAGCAGCCAAGACTCCTACGAGCAGTACTTC
CDR3 protein: CASSQDSYEQYF

clone size: few
D gene: TRBD1
CDR3 length: 14
V gene: TRBV13
J gene: TRBJ1-2
CDR3 DNA: TGTGCCAGCAGCACGGGACAGGAGAGATATGGCTACACCTTC
CDR3 protein: CASSTGQERYGYTF

clone size: few
D gene: TRBD2
CDR3 length: 16
V gene: TRBV7-2
J gene: TRBJ2-1
CDR3 DNA: TGTGCCAGCAGCTTAGGCGGGGGGCAGTCCTACAATGAGCAGTTCTTC
CDR3 protein: CASSLGGGQSYNEQFF

clone size: many
D gene: -
CDR3 length: 14
V gene: TRBV4-3
J gene: TRBJ1-4
CDR3 DNA: TGCGCCAGCAGCCCACAAGCAACTAATGAAAAACTGTTTTTT
CDR3 protein: CASSPQATNEKLFF

clone size: many
D gene: -
CDR3 length: 15
V gene: TRBV3-1
J gene: TRBJ1-1
CDR3 DNA: TGTGCCAGCAGCGTGGACAGCAACATGAACACTGAAGCTTTCTTT
CDR3 protein: CASSVDSNMNTEAFF

clone size: once
D gene: -
CDR3 length: 15
V gene: TRBV6-2/TRBV6-3
J gene: TRBJ2-7
CDR3 DNA: TGTGCCAGCTTTGGGTCAGGAAGCACCCGATACGAGCAGTACTTC
CDR3 protein: CASFGSGSTRYEQYF

clone size: few
D gene: -
CDR3 length: 14
V gene: TRBV7-3
J gene: TRBJ2-1
CDR3 DNA: TGTGCCAGCAGCTTAACTTCTGAGACGAATGAGCAGTTCTTC
CDR3 protein: CASSLTSETNEQFF

clone size: -
D gene: -
CDR3 length: 11
V gene: TRBV28
J gene: TRBJ1-4
CDR3 DNA: TGTGCCACCTCCTTCAATGAAAAACTGTTTTTT
CDR3 protein: CATSFNEKLFF

clone size: few
D gene: -
CDR3 length: 18
V gene: TRBV12-3/TRBV12-4
J gene: TRBJ2-4
CDR3 DNA: TGTGCCAGCAGTTTAAGTTCCGGGACACCTATAGCCAAAAACATTCAGTACTTC
CDR3 protein: CASSLSSGTPIAKNIQYF

clone size: many
D gene: -
CDR3 length: 14
V gene: TRBV7-2
J gene: TRBJ2-7
CDR3 DNA: TGTGCCAGCAGCTTAGTGGGTCTTCTCTACGAGCAGTACTTC
CDR3 protein: CASSLVGLLYEQYF

clone size: few
D gene: -
CDR3 length: 11
V gene: TRBV11-2
J gene: TRBJ1-1
CDR3 DNA: TGTGCCAGCAGCTTATTACGTGAAGCTTTCTTT
CDR3 protein: CASSLLREAFF

clone size: few
D gene: -
CDR3 length: 17
V gene: TRBV6-4
J gene: TRBJ2-3
CDR3 DNA: TGTGCCAGCAGGACGGGTAGAGGGTGGACTGCCACAGATACGCAGTATTTT
CDR3 protein: CASRTGRGWTATDTQYF